This TCR beta chain was captured in a study of CXCR3-negative and CXCR3-positive naive CD8 T cells. Study outcomes and limitations: When CXCR3-positive naive cells were set against CXCR3-negative naive cells, the former had more hydrophobic TRB CDR3s.

CD45RO-CCR7+CD27+CD95- characterized naive CD8+ T cells. A word on this clonotype: The antigen is undetermined.

Researchers prepared the TRB cDNA libraries using 5' RACE with UMI labels. After re-calling the 5' RACE reads, TCRdb lists one entry per CDR3 protein, DNA absent. The listing records about 98,000 distinct CDR3 sequences. The sequence was collected from a human donor in good health. Some clones in this sample may be carry-over from other donors' samples. Material: naive CXCR3+ CD8+ T cells from blood. Subset reported: CD45RO-CCR7+CD27+CD95- naive CD8+ T cells expressing CXCR3 (TNR3+).

CDR3 residues: CASSLISNEQFF. This chain links TRBV11-2 with TRBJ2-1. Germline V gene lookup returns CDR1 SGHAT and CDR2 FQNNGV. The CDR3 covers 12 residues. Combining the CDR3 with reference TRBV11-2 and TRBJ2-1 gives the whole variable domain EAGVAQSPRYKIIEKRQSVAFWCNPISGHATLYWYQQILGQGPKLLIQFQNNGVVDDSQLPKDRFSAERLKGVDSTLKIQPAKLEDSAVYLCASSLISNEQFFGPGTRLTVL.